This T cell receptor beta chain came from a study of T-cell reconstitution after alpha-beta-depleted transplantation in children. The study, taken as a whole, reports: T-cell counts and diversity at one year post-transplant came mainly from newly produced T cells.

In its sample, this clonotype was seen many times. Antigen specificity is unknown. TCRbeta library construction was performed incorporating unique molecular identifiers. One entry per CDR3 protein, called by TCRdb with MiXCR from the PCR reads. The sample lists around 210,000 distinct CDR3 sequences; approximately 7% were seen once. From germline, CDR1 is SQVTM and CDR2 ANQGSEA. CDR3 length: 10 residues. Between the trimmed V and J ends, which lost 5 bases and 3 bases, there was a span of 1 base. The source was PBMCs, collected before TCRalphabeta/CD19-depleted stem cell transplant. This clonotype was sampled from a boy younger than 10 with acute lymphoblastic leukemia, due to receive a stem cell transplant. The chain joins TRBV29-1 to TRBJ2-2; unclear D gene. The DNA of the CDR3 is TGCAGCGTTTACACCGGGGAGCTGTTTTTT. Its translation is CSVYTGELFF.